These 21 T cell receptor beta chains were sequenced from one sample in a study of cytomegalovirus exposure and HLA in healthy donors. Vbeta (60) and Jbeta (13) primers were used in the PCR. Repertoires were generated with immunoSEQ multiplex PCR, while TCRdb's copy carries only in-frame clones and drops some. The sample consists of nearly 200,000 clones, about 90% of them appearing once. Sequenced input: PBMCs. Every receptor here comes from a man aged 25 to 45 in good health and CMV-seronegative.

The rearrangement links TRBV4-2 to TRBJ2-7, with D perhaps matching TRBD1 (5 bases). This CDR3 is built from 14 residues. Per the germline V gene, CDR1 is LGHNA and CDR2 is YNFKEQ. V dropped 4 bases and J dropped 2 bases, with 12 bases sitting between them. CDR3 DNA: TGTGCCAGCAGCCGGGGCAGTGCAGCCTACGAGCAGTACTTC. This encodes CASSRGSAAYEQYF.

This chain uses TRBV4-1 with TRBJ2-7, with D maybe TRBD2 (6 bases). Deletions cut 4 bases from V and 2 bases from J, with 15 bases between. CDR3 length: 15 amino acids. The germline V gene has CDR1 MGHRA and CDR2 YSYEKL. The CDR3 sequence is CASSPGRDGTYEQYF. The CDR3 nucleotides are TGCGCCAGCAGCCCGGGGCGGGACGGTACCTACGAGCAGTACTTC.

This chain links TRBV27 with TRBJ2-7; TRBD2 might be the D (5 bases). CDR1 and CDR2 from the germline V gene are MNHEY and SMNVEV (reference sequence). The CDR3 is made up of 14 amino acids. V dropped 4 bases and J dropped 3 bases, with 13 bases sitting between them. The DNA of the CDR3 is TGTGCCAGCAGTTCCGGGATCCGCGTCTACGAGCAGTACTTC. Amino acids: CASSSGIRVYEQYF.

The rearrangement links TRBV28 to TRBJ1-1; 7 nucleotides match TRBD1. The CDR3 covers 15 residues. Germline lookup yields CDR1 MDHEN and CDR2 SYDVKM. Trimming removed 7 bases from V and 1 base from J; junction bases left unmatched: 9. The DNA of the CDR3 is TGTGCCAGCACTCCGCGGACAGGTGGGAACACTGAAGCTTTCTTT. Encoded protein: CASTPRTGGNTEAFF.

The chain links TRBV5-1 to TRBJ2-5; TRBD2 agrees at 8 bases. The germline V gene has CDR1 SGHRS and CDR2 YFSETQ. The CDR3 covers 17 residues. J was trimmed by 2 bases and V by 0 bases; bases with no gene match: 9. This CDR3 is CASSLASGGYTQETQYF. Here the CDR3 DNA reads TGCGCCAGCAGCTTGGCAAGCGGGGGTTACACTCAAGAGACCCAGTACTTC.

This chain connects TRBV29-1 to TRBJ2-1, with 10 positions matching TRBD2. The length of the CDR3 is 16 residues. The germline V gene has CDR1 SQVTM and CDR2 ANQGSEA. With V trimmed by 3 bases and J by 2 bases, 7 bases remained unmatched. The CDR3 sequence: CSVEIQAGGPYNEQFF. The CDR3 nucleotides are TGCAGCGTTGAGATCCAAGCGGGGGGGCCCTACAATGAGCAGTTCTTC.

The chain links TRBV11-2 to TRBJ1-6; D gene uncertain. The germline V gene has CDR1 SGHAT and CDR2 FQNNGV. The CDR3 loop spans 13 amino acids. V was clipped by 3 bases and J by 12 bases, with 12 bases between them. This CDR3 reads CASSFRSSGPLHF. Here the CDR3 DNA reads TGTGCCAGCAGCTTTAGGTCCAGCGGACCCCTCCACTTT.

The chain uses TRBV11-3 and TRBJ2-1; D possibly corresponds to TRBD1 (6 bases). CDR3 length equals 15 residues. Trimming left V 3 bases short and J 8 bases short, with 17 bases between. CDR1 is SGHNT and CDR2 is YENEEA in the germline V gene. CDR3 DNA sequence: TGTGCCAGCAGCTTCCTAGCAACAGGGACCCATGAGCAGTTCTTC. It yields the protein CASSFLATGTHEQFF. The variable domain in full, completed from reference TRBV11-3 and TRBJ2-1, reads EAGVVQSPRYKIIEKKQPVAFWCNPISGHNTLYWYLQNLGQGPELLIRYENEEAVDDSQLPKDRFSAERLKGVDSTLKIQPAELGDSAVYLCASSFLATGTHEQFFGPGTRLTVL.

The rearrangement uses TRBV15 and TRBJ1-5; the match to TRBD1 covers 10 bases. Trimming removed 4 bases from V and 2 bases from J; junction bases left unmatched: 2. This CDR3 spans 15 amino acids. Germline assignment: CDR1 LNHNV and CDR2 YYDKDF (reference sequence). The CDR3 protein is CATSKGQGGNQPQHF. The CDR3 coding sequence is TGTGCCACCAGCAAAGGACAGGGGGGCAATCAGCCCCAGCATTTT.

This chain links TRBV12-1 with TRBJ2-7; TRBD1, the table's D call, lacks a check against the DNA. TRBV12-1 is deemed a pseudogene. CDR3 size: 17 residues. The CDR3 is CASSLAHRDLSSYEQYF. CDR3 bases: TGTGCCAGCAGCTTGGCCCACAGGGATCTTTCCTCCTACGAGCAGTACTTC.

This clone was counted only a few times. The chain uses TRBV2 and TRBJ2-3; 7 nucleotides agree with TRBD1. V was pared by 5 bases and J by 4 bases, with 9 bases of the junction left unmatched. Germline V gene lookup returns CDR1 SNHLY and CDR2 FYNNEI. The CDR3 is 15 amino acids. The CDR3 bases are TGTGCCAGCAGTTCCCAAAGGGGACAGTCAGATACGCAGTATTTT. This translates into CASSSQRGQSDTQYF.

The chain combines TRBV7-9 with TRBJ1-4; TRBD1 might be the D (5 bases). This CDR3 has 13 residues. Germline V CDR1 and CDR2: SEHNR, FQNEAQ (reference sequence). V shed 5 bases and J shed 9 bases, with 13 bases lying between them. CDR3 protein: CASSPSGGQKLFF. The CDR3 nucleotides read TGTGCCAGCAGCCCCAGCGGGGGACAAAAACTGTTTTTT.

The rearrangement joins TRBV20-1 to TRBJ1-2; possible D gene TRBD1, 5 bases. The CDR3 has 11 residues. Germline loops: CDR1 DFQATT, CDR2 SNEGSKA (reference sequence). V was pared by 6 bases and J by 8 bases, with 13 bases between. CDR3 residues: CSARDWQGYTF. CDR3 DNA: TGCAGTGCCCGGGACTGGCAGGGCTACACCTTC.

This clone was counted only a few times. The chain combines TRBV7-2 with TRBJ1-3, with a weak D call TRBD1 (5 bases). Germline CDR1 SGHTA, CDR2 FQGNSA. The V end lost 5 bases, the J end lost 4 bases, and 15 bases lay between the germline ends. The CDR3 is 15 amino acids. CDR3 DNA: TGTGCCAGCAGCCTACCGGGGGTGTGGGGAAACACCATATATTTT. It codes for CASSLPGVWGNTIYF.

V and J are TRBV6-6 and TRBJ2-2; tentatively, D is TRBD2 (5 bases). V lost 7 bases and J 4 bases, leaving 19 bases between the germline ends. The CDR3 spans 16 residues. Germline CDR1 MNHNY, CDR2 SVGAGI (reference sequence). The CDR3 DNA reads as TGTGCCAGCAAGAACGGGGATTGGGGTGGCACCGGGGAGCTGTTTTTT. Its translation is CASKNGDWGGTGELFF.

This chain connects TRBV30 to TRBJ2-7, with 11 bases aligning to TRBD1. CDR1 is GTSNPN, CDR2 SVGIG, per germline (reference sequence). J gave up 4 bases and V 0 bases, and 14 bases lay outside the gene matches. The CDR3 runs 18 residues. In nucleotides, the CDR3 is TGTGCCTGGAGTGTACCTGGACAGGGGGCTGGAGTATCTTACGAGCAGTACTTC. Translated, it gives CAWSVPGQGAGVSYEQYF.

This clone was observed once. The chain joins TRBV28 to TRBJ2-3; 8 bases align to TRBD2. V trimming: 3 bases; J trimming: 3 bases; junction bases outside the gene matches: 5. In germline, CDR1 is MDHEN, CDR2 SYDVKM. This CDR3 contains 15 residues. This CDR3 is CASSFGGRMTDTQYF. The CDR3 DNA reads TGTGCCAGCAGTTTCGGCGGGAGGATGACAGATACGCAGTATTTT.

The chain uses TRBV7-6 and TRBJ2-7; maybe TRBD1 (5 bases). Trimming pared 1 base from V and 2 bases from J, leaving 9 bases between. In germline, CDR1 is SGHVS, CDR2 FNYEAQ. The CDR3 has 14 residues. CDR3 loop: CASSLEQGPYEQYF. The CDR3 region has the DNA TGTGCCAGCAGCTTAGAGCAGGGCCCCTACGAGCAGTACTTC.

This chain uses TRBV5-5 with TRBJ2-5, with D unclear. In germline, CDR1 is SGHKS, CDR2 YYEKEE (reference sequence). V lost 0 bases to trimming and J lost 2 bases, with 5 bases between them. The CDR3 spans 13 residues. CDR3 DNA: TGTGCCAGCAGCTTGGCCCTACAAGAGACCCAGTACTTC. It is translated as CASSLALQETQYF.

This chain links TRBV1 with TRBJ1-5; the table's TRBD1 call for D was not verified on the DNA. TRBV1 counts as a pseudogene. This CDR3 contains 14 residues. The chain's CDR3 is CTTKGTGRYQPQHF. Written as DNA, the CDR3 is TGCACCACCAAAGGGACAGGGAGATATCAGCCCCAGCATTTT.

The rearrangement uses TRBV6-6 and TRBJ2-1; maybe TRBD2 (5 bases). Trimming shortened V by 0 bases and J by 7 bases, and 10 bases separated the two germline ends. The CDR3 contains 14 residues. The V gene's germline CDR1 is MNHNY and CDR2 SVGAGI (reference sequence). CDR3 in DNA: TGTGCCAGCAGTTACTCACGGGGATGGAATGAGCAGTTCTTC. It yields the protein CASSYSRGWNEQFF.